The 30 T cell receptor beta chains presented below share a single source sample, sequenced in a study of T cell responses to AZD1222 COVID-19 vaccine. Assay: immunoSEQ multiplex PCR; the TCRdb copy retains only in-frame clones and omits some. This sample has around 80,000 clones, with 92% found just once. Source: peripheral blood, taken 28 days after the second AZD1222 dose. The receptors stem from an adult who received the AZD1222 COVID-19 vaccine.

V gene TRBV6-6 combines with J gene TRBJ2-7; 9 bases match TRBD1. V lost 7 bases and J lost 2; bases outside the gene matches: 6. In germline, CDR1 is MNHNY, CDR2 SVGAGI (reference sequence). The CDR3 is 14 residues long. The DNA for the CDR3 is TGTGCCAGCACCCGAGGGACAGGGCCCTACGAGCAGTACTTC. Translation: CASTRGTGPYEQYF.

V usage is TRBV24-1 and J usage is TRBJ2-3; D gene ambiguous. The germline V gene encodes CDR1 KGHDR and CDR2 SFDVKD. Trimming pared 9 bases from V and 0 bases from J, leaving 12 bases between. The CDR3 loop spans 14 amino acids. The CDR3 reads CATALQSSTDTQYF. As DNA, the CDR3 is TGTGCCACCGCCCTGCAGAGTAGCACAGATACGCAGTATTTT.

V and J are TRBV7-2 and TRBJ2-7, with D possibly matching TRBD2 (5 bases). Germline lookup yields CDR1 SGHTA and CDR2 FQGNSA. The CDR3 is made up of 14 amino acids. The V end lost 1 base, the J end lost 2 bases, and 9 bases lay between the germline ends. CDR3 protein: CASSLGPGAYEQYF. CDR3 in DNA: TGTGCCAGCAGCTTAGGCCCCGGGGCCTACGAGCAGTACTTC.

The genes are TRBV9 and TRBJ2-1; TRBD2 agrees at 10 bases. Germline V gene data show CDR1 as SGDLS and CDR2 as YYNGEE. CDR3 length: 14 residues. Trimming cost V 2 bases and J 6 bases; bases outside gene matches: 2. CDR3 sequence (DNA): TGTGCCAGCAGCGTCCGGACTAGCGGCAATGAGCAGTTCTTC. Encoded protein: CASSVRTSGNEQFF.

V gene TRBV6-5 combines with J gene TRBJ1-3; no firm D call. V was trimmed by 2 bases and J by 4 bases, leaving 12 bases between them. The CDR3 has 15 residues. CDR1 MNHEY and CDR2 SVGAGI come from the germline V gene. CDR3 DNA: TGTGCCAGCAGTTACGAGGGTCTCTCCGGAAACACCATATATTTT. This encodes CASSYEGLSGNTIYF.

The rearrangement joins TRBV24-1 to TRBJ2-1; D unclear. V lost 4 bases, J lost 0 bases, and 15 bases lay in between. The CDR3 totals 17 residues. CDR1 KGHDR and CDR2 SFDVKD come from the germline V gene. The CDR3 loop reads CATSDPVDPSSYNEQFF. The CDR3 nucleotides read TGTGCCACCAGTGACCCTGTTGACCCAAGCTCCTACAATGAGCAGTTCTTC.

This chain links TRBV6-6 with TRBJ1-5, with 8 bases aligning to TRBD1. After removal of 8 bases from V and 5 bases from J, the junction contained 14 bases not matched to a gene. Germline V lookup: CDR1 MNHNY, CDR2 SVGAGI (reference sequence). The CDR3 totals 16 residues. In nucleotides, the CDR3 is TGTGCCAGCGCCCCCAGGGGGCAGGGAAGAGATCAGCCCCAGCATTTT. Amino acid sequence: CASAPRGQGRDQPQHF.

V usage is TRBV12-3 or TRBV12-4 and J usage is TRBJ1-1, with D unresolved. There are 13 residues in the CDR3. The V gene lost 8 bases and the J gene lost 7 bases, with 17 bases spanning the gap. Here the CDR3 reads CASGPLKENEAFF. In DNA, the CDR3 is TGTGCCAGCGGTCCCTTGAAGGAAAATGAAGCTTTCTTT.

This clone was counted a few times. The genes are TRBV5-4 and TRBJ2-7; TRBD2 matches 7 bases. Germline values: CDR1 SGHNT, CDR2 YYREEE (reference sequence). Unmatched junction bases numbered 4, after V lost 0 bases and J lost 4 bases. This CDR3 has 14 residues. The CDR3 here is CASSLGLAEYEQYF. The DNA for the CDR3 is TGTGCCAGCAGCTTGGGACTAGCCGAATACGAGCAGTACTTC.

The V and J genes are TRBV28 and TRBJ1-6, with D uncertain. V lost 2 bases to trimming and J lost 4 bases, with 15 bases between them. CDR1 is MDHEN and CDR2 is SYDVKM in the germline V gene. The CDR3 contains 17 residues. The CDR3 DNA follows: TGTGCCAGCAGTTTACGGTGGGCCTCGAGTTATAATTCACCCCTCCACTTT. It is translated as CASSLRWASSYNSPLHF.

DNA for the CDR3: TGTGCCATCGGTCGGGGGAACTATGGCTACACCTTC. Translation gives CAIGRGNYGYTF. This sequence joins TRBV28 and TRBJ1-2; tentative D call: TRBD1 (5 bases). V was cut by 10 bases and J by 2 bases, with 11 bases left in between. Per germline, CDR1 MDHEN and CDR2 SYDVKM. CDR3 length equals 12 residues.

The chain employs TRBV23-1 and TRBJ2-4; TRBD1 matches at 7 bases. TRBV23-1 is placed among ORFs of uncertain function. J gave up 2 bases and V 0 bases, and 7 bases lay outside the gene matches. The CDR3 totals 17 residues. The CDR3 region is CASSQSVGGTTKNIQYF. The CDR3 DNA follows: TGCGCCAGCAGTCAATCGGTAGGGGGCACCACCAAAAACATTCAGTACTTC.

The V and J genes are TRBV11-2 and TRBJ2-1; D unclear. The germline V gene encodes CDR1 SGHAT and CDR2 FQNNGV. The CDR3 is 15 residues long. V lost 1 base, J lost 6 bases, and 13 bases lay in between. The CDR3: CASSLGVLGPNEQFF. The CDR3 region has the DNA TGTGCCAGCAGCTTAGGGGTTCTGGGCCCCAATGAGCAGTTCTTC.

The chain recombines TRBV30 with TRBJ2-1; 12 bases align to TRBD2. Losses at the gene ends were 2 bases for V and 4 bases for J; bases not matched to a gene: 12. The CDR3 spans 18 residues. Germline V gene data show CDR1 as GTSNPN and CDR2 as SVGIG (reference sequence). Here the CDR3 reads CAWSSETSGSRGYNEQFF. As DNA, the CDR3 is TGTGCCTGGAGTTCAGAGACTAGCGGGAGTAGGGGATACAATGAGCAGTTCTTC.

The rearrangement uses TRBV6-5 and TRBJ1-2; TRBD1 agrees at 7 bases. The CDR3 covers 14 residues. With V trimmed by 10 bases and J by 2 bases, 10 bases remained unmatched. From germline, CDR1 is MNHEY and CDR2 SVGAGI. The CDR3 sequence is CATNYQGGNYGYTF. The CDR3, as DNA: TGTGCCACCAATTACCAAGGGGGCAACTATGGCTACACCTTC.

The genes are TRBV14 and TRBJ2-7, with 7 bases identical to TRBD1. Trimming took 1 base from V and 2 from J; bases not matched to a gene: 11. Germline V gene sequence: CDR1 SGHDN, CDR2 FVKESK. The CDR3 is made up of 17 amino acids. The DNA for the CDR3 is TGTGCCAGCAGCCAAGTCAGTGGGGACAGCTACCCCTACGAGCAGTACTTC. Encoded protein: CASSQVSGDSYPYEQYF.

This clone was counted a single time. The chain carries TRBV6-4 and TRBJ1-2; D is undetermined. Germline V lookup: CDR1 MRHNA, CDR2 SNTAGT. Trimming shortened V by 4 bases and J by 8 bases, and 14 bases separated the two germline ends. This CDR3 contains 13 residues. The CDR3 protein is CASSVFPSQGYTF. In nucleotides, the CDR3 is TGTGCCAGCAGTGTTTTTCCCAGCCAAGGCTACACCTTC.

The chain links TRBV19 to TRBJ2-1, with TRBD1 as a possible D gene (6 bases). V was shortened by 7 bases and J by 2 bases, with 15 bases between the two germline ends. CDR3 length equals 15 residues. Per the germline V gene, CDR1 is LNHDA and CDR2 is SQIVND (reference sequence). CDR3 nucleotide sequence: TGTGCCAGTAAATTGAACAGGGCAACCTACAATGAGCAGTTCTTC. It encodes CASKLNRATYNEQFF.

The chain is built from TRBV5-6 and TRBJ2-5, with TRBD1 matching over 9 bases. Germline loops: CDR1 SGHDT, CDR2 YYEEEE. The length of the CDR3 is 17 residues. V shed 0 bases and J 5 bases; nucleotides not matched to a gene: 11. The CDR3 protein is CASSLGIGTGFGETQYF. CDR3 bases: TGTGCCAGCAGCTTGGGCATCGGGACAGGGTTTGGGGAGACCCAGTACTTC.

This rearrangement joins TRBV19 to TRBJ2-2; D might be TRBD2 (5 bases). The length of the CDR3 is 13 residues. Germline V CDR1 and CDR2: LNHDA, SQIVND (reference sequence). Trimming cost V 7 bases and J 7 bases, with 13 bases left between them. CDR3 sequence (DNA): TGTGCCAGTACGGGAAAGCGCGGCGGGGAGCTGTTTTTT. This codes for CASTGKRGGELFF.

This chain connects TRBV5-6 to TRBJ2-2; D not resolved. Germline CDR1 and CDR2: SGHDT and YYEEEE. The length of the CDR3 is 12 residues. Trimming removed 2 bases from V and 2 bases from J, with 1 base in between. The CDR3 here is CASSLNTGELFF. For the CDR3, the DNA is TGTGCCAGCAGCTTAAACACCGGGGAGCTGTTTTTT.

The gene calls are TRBV21-1 and TRBJ1-1. TRBV21-1 is classified as a pseudogene. This CDR3 is 15 amino acids long. CDR3 bases: TGTGCCAGCATCAAGGGGGGGACAAGAGACACTGAAGCTTTCTTT. Its protein is CASIKGGTRDTEAFF.

V usage is TRBV2 and J usage is TRBJ1-1; D gene unclear. The V and J ends lost 2 bases and 0 bases respectively, with 7 bases between them. Germline CDR1 reads SNHLY; CDR2 reads FYNNEI. The length of the CDR3 is 14 residues. Here the CDR3 reads CASSEFSVNTEAFF. The DNA for the CDR3 is TGTGCCAGCAGTGAATTTTCAGTGAACACTGAAGCTTTCTTT. Combining the CDR3 with reference TRBV2 and TRBJ1-1 gives the whole variable domain EPEVTQTPSHQVTQMGQEVILRCVPISNHLYFYWYRQILGQKVEFLVSFYNNEISEKSEIFDDQFSVERPDGSNFTLKIRSTKLEDSAMYFCASSEFSVNTEAFFGQGTRLTVV.

The rearrangement joins TRBV3-1 (or the pseudogene TRBV3-2) to TRBJ2-5; D perhaps matches TRBD2 (5 bases). Looked up from germline, CDR1 is LGHDT and CDR2 is YNNKEL (reference sequence). Deletions cut 1 base from V and 2 bases from J, with 8 bases between. The CDR3 is made up of 14 amino acids. The CDR3 bases are TGTGCCAGCAGCCAAGGACTAACTCAAGAGACCCAGTACTTC. As protein: CASSQGLTQETQYF.

This clone was seen only once. The V call is TRBV9, the J call TRBJ2-2, with D maybe TRBD2 (6 bases). V dropped 4 bases and J dropped 1 base, with 11 bases sitting between them. Germline-derived CDR1 and CDR2 are SGDLS and YYNGEE. The CDR3 is made up of 15 amino acids. The CDR3 DNA follows: TGTGCCAGCAGCCCGGGAGCGGTGAACACCGGGGAGCTGTTTTTT. Its protein is CASSPGAVNTGELFF.

The V gene is TRBV19, the J gene TRBJ1-5; the D gene is possibly TRBD1 (6 bases). This CDR3 spans 17 amino acids. Germline CDR1 and CDR2: LNHDA and SQIVND (reference sequence). V was pared by 1 base and J by 7 bases, with 20 bases between. The CDR3 sequence: CASSIVGGNREGQPQHF. The CDR3 region has the DNA TGTGCCAGTAGTATAGTAGGCGGAAACAGGGAAGGCCAGCCCCAGCATTTT.

This clone was seen once. The chain recombines TRBV20-1 with TRBJ2-5; D is unresolved. The V end was cut by 4 bases, the J end by 3 bases, with 6 bases between. This CDR3 is built from 11 residues. Germline lookup yields CDR1 DFQATT and CDR2 SNEGSKA (reference sequence). CDR3 DNA sequence: TGCAGTGCTACCCCAAAAGAGACCCAGTACTTC. Translated, it gives CSATPKETQYF.

V usage is TRBV7-9 and J usage is TRBJ2-7; TRBD1 matches 8 bases. The germline CDR1 and CDR2 sequences are SEHNR and FQNEAQ (reference sequence). The CDR3 spans 15 residues. J was trimmed by 4 bases and V by 5 bases; bases with no gene match: 10. The CDR3 region is CASSPGTGGSYEQYF. As DNA, the CDR3 is TGTGCCAGCAGCCCAGGGACAGGAGGGTCGTACGAGCAGTACTTC. Full variable domain (missing parts from reference TRBV7-9 and TRBJ2-7): DTGVSQNPRHKITKRGQNVTFRCDPISEHNRLYWYRQTLGQGPEFLTYFQNEAQLEKSRLLSDRFSAERPKGSFSTLEIQRTEQGDSAMYLCASSPGTGGSYEQYFGPGTRLTVT.

Worth noting for this clone: Other DNA sequences in this sample translate to the same CDR3. V usage is TRBV20-1 and J usage is TRBJ1-5, with 11 positions matching TRBD1. Germline CDR1 is DFQATT and CDR2 is SNEGSKA (reference sequence). CDR3 size: 14 residues. The junction had 3 bases not matched to a gene; V was cut back by 3 bases and J by 5 bases. The CDR3 is CSASPGQGDQPQHF. The DNA of the CDR3 is TGCAGTGCTAGTCCGGGACAGGGGGATCAGCCCCAGCATTTT.

The chain couples TRBV30 to TRBJ2-1, with D perhaps matching TRBD2 (5 bases). The CDR3 runs 10 residues. Per germline, CDR1 GTSNPN and CDR2 SVGIG (reference sequence). V lost 5 bases, J lost 9 bases, and 8 bases lay in between. The CDR3 sequence: CAWGAVEQFF. The CDR3 DNA follows: TGTGCCTGGGGAGCGGTTGAGCAGTTCTTC.